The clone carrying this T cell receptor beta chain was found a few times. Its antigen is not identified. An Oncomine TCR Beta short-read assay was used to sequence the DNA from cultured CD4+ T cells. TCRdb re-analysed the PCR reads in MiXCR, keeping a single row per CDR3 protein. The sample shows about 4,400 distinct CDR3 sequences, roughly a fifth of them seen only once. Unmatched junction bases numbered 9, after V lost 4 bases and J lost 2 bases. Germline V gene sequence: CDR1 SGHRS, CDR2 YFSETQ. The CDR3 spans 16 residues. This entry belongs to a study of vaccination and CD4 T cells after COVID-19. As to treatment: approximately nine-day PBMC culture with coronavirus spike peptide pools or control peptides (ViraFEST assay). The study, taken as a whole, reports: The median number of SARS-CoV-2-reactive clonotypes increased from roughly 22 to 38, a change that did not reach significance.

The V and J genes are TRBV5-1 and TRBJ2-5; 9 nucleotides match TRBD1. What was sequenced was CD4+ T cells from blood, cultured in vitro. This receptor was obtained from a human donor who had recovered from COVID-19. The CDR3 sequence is CASSLYRGLGQETQYF. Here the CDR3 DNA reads TGCGCCAGCAGCCTTTACAGGGGGCTAGGTCAAGAGACCCAGTACTTC.